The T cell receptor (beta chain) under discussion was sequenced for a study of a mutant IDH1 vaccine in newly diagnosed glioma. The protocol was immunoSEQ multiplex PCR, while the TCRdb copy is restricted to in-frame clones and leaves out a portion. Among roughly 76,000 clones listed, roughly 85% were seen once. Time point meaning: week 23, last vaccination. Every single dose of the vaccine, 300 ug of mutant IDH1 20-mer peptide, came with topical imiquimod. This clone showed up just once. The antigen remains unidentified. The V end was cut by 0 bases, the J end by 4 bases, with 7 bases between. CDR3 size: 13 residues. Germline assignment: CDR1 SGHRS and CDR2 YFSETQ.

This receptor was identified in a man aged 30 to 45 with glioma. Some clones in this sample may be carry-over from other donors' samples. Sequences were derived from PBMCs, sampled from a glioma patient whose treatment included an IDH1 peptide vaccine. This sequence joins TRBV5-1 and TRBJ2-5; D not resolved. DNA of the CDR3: TGCGCCAGCAGCTTGGACAGATCAGAGACCCAGTACTTC. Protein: CASSLDRSETQYF. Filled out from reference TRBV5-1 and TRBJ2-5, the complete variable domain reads KAGVTQTPRYLIKTRGQQVTLSCSPISGHRSVSWYQQTPGQGLQFLFEYFSETQRNKGNFPGRFSGRQFSNSRSEMNVSTLELGDSALYLCASSLDRSETQYFGPGTRLLVL.